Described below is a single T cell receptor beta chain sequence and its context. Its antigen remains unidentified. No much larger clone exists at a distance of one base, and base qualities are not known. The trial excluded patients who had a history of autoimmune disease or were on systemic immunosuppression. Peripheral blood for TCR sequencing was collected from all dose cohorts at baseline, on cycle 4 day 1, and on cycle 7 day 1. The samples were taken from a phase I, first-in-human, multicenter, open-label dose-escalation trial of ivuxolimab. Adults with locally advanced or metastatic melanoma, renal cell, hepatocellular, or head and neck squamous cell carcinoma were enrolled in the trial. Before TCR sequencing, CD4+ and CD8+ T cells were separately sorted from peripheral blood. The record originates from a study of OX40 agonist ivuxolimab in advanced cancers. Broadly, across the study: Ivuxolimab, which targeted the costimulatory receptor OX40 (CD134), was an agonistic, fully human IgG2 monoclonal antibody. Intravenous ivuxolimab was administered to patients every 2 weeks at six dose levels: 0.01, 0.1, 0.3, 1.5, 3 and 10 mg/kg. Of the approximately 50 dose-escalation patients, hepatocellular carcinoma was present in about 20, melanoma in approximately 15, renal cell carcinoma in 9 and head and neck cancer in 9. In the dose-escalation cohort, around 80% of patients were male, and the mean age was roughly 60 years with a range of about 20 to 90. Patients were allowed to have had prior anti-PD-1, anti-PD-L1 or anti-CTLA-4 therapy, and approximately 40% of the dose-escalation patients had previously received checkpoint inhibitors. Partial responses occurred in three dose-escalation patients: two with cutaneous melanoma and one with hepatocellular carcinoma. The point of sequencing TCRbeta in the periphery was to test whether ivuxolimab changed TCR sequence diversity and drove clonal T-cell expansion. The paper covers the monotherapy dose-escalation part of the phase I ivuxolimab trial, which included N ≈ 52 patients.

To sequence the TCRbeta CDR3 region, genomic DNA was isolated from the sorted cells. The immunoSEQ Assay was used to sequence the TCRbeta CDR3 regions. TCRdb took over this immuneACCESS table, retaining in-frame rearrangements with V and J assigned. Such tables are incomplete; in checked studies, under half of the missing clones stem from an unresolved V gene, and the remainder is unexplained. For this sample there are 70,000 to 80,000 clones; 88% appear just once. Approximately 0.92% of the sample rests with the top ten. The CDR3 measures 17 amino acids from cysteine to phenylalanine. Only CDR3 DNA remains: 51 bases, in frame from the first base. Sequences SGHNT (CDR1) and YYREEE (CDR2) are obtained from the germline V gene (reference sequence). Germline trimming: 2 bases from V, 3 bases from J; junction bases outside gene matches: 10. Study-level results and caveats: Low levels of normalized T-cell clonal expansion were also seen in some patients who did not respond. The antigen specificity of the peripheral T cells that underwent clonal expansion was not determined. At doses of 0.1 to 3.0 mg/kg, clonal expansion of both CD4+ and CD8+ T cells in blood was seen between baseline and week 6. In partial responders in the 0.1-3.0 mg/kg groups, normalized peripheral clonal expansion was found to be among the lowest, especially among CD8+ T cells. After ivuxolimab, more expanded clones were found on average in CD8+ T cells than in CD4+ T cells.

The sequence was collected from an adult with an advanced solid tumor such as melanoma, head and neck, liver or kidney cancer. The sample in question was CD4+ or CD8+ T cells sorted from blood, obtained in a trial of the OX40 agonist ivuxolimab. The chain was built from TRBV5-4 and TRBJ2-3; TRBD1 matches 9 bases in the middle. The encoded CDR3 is CASSFGDRVLLTDTQYF. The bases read TGTGCCAGCAGCTTTGGGGACAGGGTACTTTTGACAGATACGCAGTATTTT.